This T cell receptor (beta chain) was found in a study of early stage breast cancer tumors (dated by TCRdb to between 2016 and 2019). Background for the entire study: Of the roughly 15 invasive breast tumors, roughly 13 were found to be estrogen receptor-positive, progesterone receptor-positive and HER2-negative. Of the approximately twelve ER+/PR+/HER2- tumors, eight were classified as invasive ductal carcinomas and four as invasive lobular carcinomas. On average, each sample got around 10-fold read coverage. A total of around 2.7 million templates, representing around 1.2 million unique clonotypes, were detected across all samples. The paper's findings and limits, for the study overall: Repertoires from blood resembled normal breast more closely than tumor, and using blood as a reference for each tissue separated tumor from normal in about 90% of the 16 patients. Compared with adjacent normal breast tissue, tumors had approximately 2.5-fold higher T cell density and higher clonality. Sequencing bulk genomic DNA from unsorted cells could not capture chain pairing or functional markers like CD4, CD8 and FOXP3. Enriched TCRB sequences shared across patients were found to be mostly commonly generated sequences that were unlikely to play an important role in the tumor microenvironment. Because the cohort was small, analysis by tumor subtype was not possible.

Each sample was amplified as two independent genomic DNA replicates: approximately 0.5 ug for blood and 1.5 ug for tumor or normal breast. Following the manufacturer's instructions, the ImmunoSeq Intro kit was used to carry out TCRB sequencing on genomic DNA. Multiplex PCR ran 30 to 40 cycles with proprietary primers and spike-in control sequences for absolute quantification. Single-end 150-bp reads were used to sequence an 87-bp fragment spanning the CDR3 and the flanking V and J genes. Seven samples, with two replicates for each sample, were multiplexed per lane of an Illumina MiSeq using version 3.0 chemistry. Per the authors' processing: Raw data were processed with the vendor's proprietary pipeline, and both replicates were merged into a single result per sample. Productive rearrangements sharing the V-gene family, CDR3 amino acid sequence and J-gene segment were defined as clonotypes. Clonality was computed as 1 minus the normalized Shannon entropy (Pielou evenness) of TCRB abundances. To estimate T cell density, the total number of templates was divided by the input cell count, which was inferred from how much DNA went in. Total repertoire diversity and clonality were estimated with Recon using default parameters. A clonotype was considered tumor-enriched if its abundance in tumor exceeded 0.1% and was at least 32-fold higher than its abundance in normal breast. As stored in TCRdb, this immuneACCESS dataset retains in-frame rearrangements with V and J assigned. A fraction of the clones does not appear; measured against another copy, unresolved V genes explain less than half of the discrepancy, and the remainder lacks a known reason. V and J calls and clone size are as listed in that table; D and trimming were resolved from the DNA. This sample holds just over 70,000 clones; approximately 79% were observed only once. Of the sample, approximately 3.7% falls within the top ten clones.

As concerns this clone: The clone's antigen remains unknown. Base qualities were left out, and no much larger clone turns up one base away.

CDR1 MDHEN and CDR2 SYDVKM were looked up in the germline V gene. The CDR3, cysteine through phenylalanine, is 15 amino acids long. Kept here is only the CDR3 DNA, which spans 45 bases and is read in frame from base 1. V was cut back by 5 bases and J by 5 bases, leaving a gap of 18 bases between them. The study profiled bulk TCR beta-chain repertoires in matched peripheral blood, tumor and adjacent normal breast tissue taken from approximately 15 patients with early-stage breast cancer. Before surgery, roughly 4.5-10 mL of whole blood was collected in EDTA tubes and processed within 2 hours. Peripheral blood mononuclear cells were isolated by Ficoll-Paque centrifugation in SepMate-50 tubes. For storage in liquid nitrogen, PBMCs were cryopreserved as aliquots of 2 to 4 million cells in about 90% FBS with around 10% DMSO. Genomic DNA was extracted with the Qiagen AllPrep DNA/RNA Mini kit.

This sequence originates from a person between 60 and 70 years old with breast cancer. Recombination joined TRBV28 with TRBJ1-1; a tentative D match to TRBD1 spans 5 bases. The sample comprised blood. The CDR3 protein sequence reads: CASSIPRGAGTEAFF. In nucleotide form, the sequence is TGTGCCAGCAGTATCCCTCGGGGCGCCGGAACTGAAGCTTTCTTT.